What follows are 32 T cell receptor beta chains derived from one specimen sequenced in a study of CD8+ T cells in alopecia areata. Extracted RNA was reverse transcribed into cDNA, the sequencing template. Sequencing used immunoSEQ multiplex PCR; TCRdb keeps in-frame clones, though not all of them. This sample carries 120,000 or so clones, 35% to 45% of them seen once, and the ten largest clones take 3% to 3.5%. The sequenced material came from CD4+ T cells sorted from blood. These receptor sequences come from a human donor with alopecia areata.

The chain links TRBV29-1 to TRBJ2-5; D call uncertain. The DNA end is more similar to TRBJ2-7, so the J call may be wrong. The CDR3 loop spans 12 amino acids. Looked up from germline, CDR1 is SQVTM and CDR2 is ANQGSEA. This CDR3 reads CSVARTDYEQYF. In DNA, the CDR3 is TGCAGCGTTGCCCGGACGGACTACGAGCAGTACTTC.

The V call is TRBV28, the J call TRBJ2-5, with 10 bases identical to TRBD2. The ends lost 7 bases at V and 5 bases at J; junction bases unmatched: 10. The CDR3 is 15 residues long. Looked up from germline, CDR1 is MDHEN and CDR2 is SYDVKM. The CDR3 protein is CASTWSSGRGETQYF. The CDR3 DNA is TGTGCCAGCACTTGGTCTAGCGGGAGAGGGGAGACCCAGTACTTC.

The CDR3: CASRRGLAASYEQYF. The DNA for the CDR3 is TGTGCCAGCAGGCGGGGGCTAGCGGCCTCCTACGAGCAGTACTTC. The chain has TRBV28 and TRBJ2-7, with D possibly matching TRBD2 (7 bases). This CDR3 spans 15 amino acids. Between the trimmed V and J ends, which lost 6 bases and 0 bases, there was a span of 15 bases. Germline values: CDR1 MDHEN, CDR2 SYDVKM.

Turning to this clone: The sample carries other DNA sequences with the same CDR3. This CDR3 is CSVEDISGRATYNEQFF. The DNA of the CDR3 is TGCAGCGTTGAGGATATCAGCGGGAGGGCTACCTACAATGAGCAGTTCTTC. This sequence joins TRBV29-1 and TRBJ2-1; 10 bases match TRBD2. V gave up 3 bases and J gave up 2 bases; unmatched junction bases: 10. Germline CDR1 is SQVTM and CDR2 is ANQGSEA. This CDR3 is built from 17 residues.

This clone was picked up a small number of times. The chain's CDR3 is CSVVKGDPSTDTQYF. In nucleotides, the CDR3 is TGCAGCGTCGTAAAGGGGGACCCTAGCACAGATACGCAGTATTTT. The chain uses TRBV29-1 and TRBJ2-3; TRBD1 might be the D (6 bases). From germline, CDR1 is SQVTM and CDR2 ANQGSEA. The CDR3 consists of 15 residues. V shed 6 bases and J shed 0 bases, with 16 bases lying between them.

This clone has a handful of counts. This sequence joins TRBV29-1 and TRBJ1-1, with D tentatively TRBD1 (5 bases). Trimming shortened V by 6 bases and J by 0 bases, and 14 bases separated the two germline ends. CDR3 length: 14 amino acids. The germline V gene has CDR1 SQVTM and CDR2 ANQGSEA. The CDR3 protein is CSVLDSLMNTEAFF. CDR3 DNA: TGCAGCGTCCTAGACAGCCTCATGAACACTGAAGCTTTCTTT.

The V and J genes are TRBV18 and TRBJ2-7; 9 bases agree with TRBD1. V shed 1 base, J shed 2 bases, and the junction held 3 bases outside the gene matches. Germline V gene data show CDR1 as KGHSH and CDR2 as LQKENI. This CDR3 has 15 amino acids. The chain's CDR3 is CASSPRRDRAYEQYF. CDR3 DNA: TGTGCCAGCTCACCACGGAGGGACAGGGCCTACGAGCAGTACTTC.

The chain combines TRBV25-1 with TRBJ2-7; 8 nucleotides line up with TRBD1. V shed 4 bases, J shed 5 bases, and the junction held 7 bases outside the gene matches. Germline values: CDR1 MGHDK, CDR2 SYGVNS. CDR3 length: 14 amino acids. The CDR3 DNA reads TGTGCCAGCAGTGCAGGACAGGGATGGGACGAGCAGTACTTC. Protein: CASSAGQGWDEQYF.

There are a few counts of this clone. The chain has TRBV5-1 and TRBJ2-3; 7 positions agree with TRBD2. V trimming: 1 base; J trimming: 3 bases; junction bases outside the gene matches: 5. Germline V gives CDR1 SGHRS, CDR2 YFSETQ. This CDR3 contains 15 residues. In DNA form, the CDR3 reads TGCGCCAGCAGCTTGCCGGGAGGAGTGACAGATACGCAGTATTTT. Residues: CASSLPGGVTDTQYF.

This clone has only a few counts. The chain combines TRBV29-1 with TRBJ1-1; D call uncertain. V dropped 4 bases and J dropped 0 bases, with 3 bases sitting between them. The germline CDR1 and CDR2 sequences are SQVTM and ANQGSEA. This CDR3 is built from 11 residues. The CDR3 sequence is CSVVMNTEAFF. As DNA, the CDR3 is TGCAGCGTTGTCATGAACACTGAAGCTTTCTTT.

The rearrangement links TRBV29-1 to TRBJ2-7, with 7 bases fitting TRBD1. This CDR3 spans 18 amino acids. V shed 2 bases, J shed 1 base, and the junction held 17 bases outside the gene matches. Germline assignment: CDR1 SQVTM and CDR2 ANQGSEA. The CDR3 region is CSVERGPGARDPSYEQYF. In nucleotides, the CDR3 is TGCAGCGTTGAAAGGGGGCCCGGGGCTAGGGACCCTTCCTACGAGCAGTACTTC.

The rearrangement uses TRBV29-1 and TRBJ1-5; unclear D gene. The germline gives CDR1 SQVTM, CDR2 ANQGSEA. V was pared by 5 bases and J by 2 bases, with 10 bases between. CDR3 length: 13 residues. CDR3 coding DNA: TGCAGCGTTACCCCGGAAGGCAATCAGCCCCAGCATTTT. Amino acids: CSVTPEGNQPQHF.

This clone has more than one count but fewer than ten. This chain connects TRBV28 to TRBJ2-7; TRBD2 agrees at 8 bases. CDR1 and CDR2 (germline): MDHEN, SYDVKM. There are 15 residues in the CDR3. Trimming removed 4 bases from V and 2 bases from J; junction bases left unmatched: 7. The CDR3: CASSSPPGLAYEQYF. In nucleotides, the CDR3 is TGTGCCAGCAGTTCCCCCCCGGGACTAGCCTACGAGCAGTACTTC.

The rearrangement uses TRBV29-1 and TRBJ1-1; possibly TRBD1 for D (5 bases). V shed 3 bases and J shed 10 bases, with 18 bases lying between them. Germline V gene sequence: CDR1 SQVTM, CDR2 ANQGSEA. The CDR3 totals 13 residues. The CDR3 reads CSVEKALTGGAFF. Here the CDR3 DNA reads TGCAGCGTTGAGAAGGCCCTAACCGGGGGAGCTTTCTTT. Variable domain in full (rest from reference TRBV29-1 and TRBJ1-1): SAVISQKPSRDICQRGTSLTIQCQVDSQVTMMFWYRQQPGQSLTLIATANQGSEATYESGFVIDKFPISRPNLTFSTLTVSNMSPEDSSIYLCSVEKALTGGAFFGQGTRLTVV.

The gene calls are TRBV5-4 and TRBJ2-5; maybe TRBD1 (6 bases). The CDR3 has 18 amino acids. CDR1 is SGHNT, CDR2 YYREEE, per germline (reference sequence). Trimming removed 4 bases from V and 2 bases from J, with 24 bases in between. DNA of the CDR3: TGTGCCAGCAGCGGGGGCGCGCGTCGGGGCGACACTCAAGAGACCCAGTACTTC. This gives the protein CASSGGARRGDTQETQYF.

The chain joins TRBV29-1 to TRBJ2-6, with D unclear. V was shortened by 6 bases and J by 0 bases, with 9 bases between the two germline ends. The CDR3 runs 14 residues. Germline CDR1 reads SQVTM; CDR2 reads ANQGSEA. Here the CDR3 reads CSVFFSSGANVLTF. Written as DNA, the CDR3 is TGCAGCGTCTTCTTTAGCTCTGGGGCCAACGTCCTGACTTTC.

The chain links TRBV30 to TRBJ2-5; maybe TRBD1 (6 bases). The CDR3 length is 12 residues. CDR1 is GTSNPN and CDR2 is SVGIG in the germline V gene (reference sequence). Trimming pared 4 bases from V and 1 base from J, leaving 7 bases between. CDR3 in DNA: TGTGCCTGGAAGGGGGTCCAAGAGACCCAGTACTTC. This gives the protein CAWKGVQETQYF.

For this clone: Other nucleotide sequences from this sample produce the same CDR3. The chain has TRBV18 and TRBJ2-3, with D unclear. Germline CDR1 reads KGHSH; CDR2 reads LQKENI. This CDR3 contains 12 residues. Trimming cost V 3 bases and J 4 bases, with 5 bases left between them. The CDR3 is CASSPQSDTQYF. DNA of the CDR3: TGTGCCAGCTCACCTCAGTCAGATACGCAGTATTTT.

The chain couples TRBV11-2 to TRBJ1-1; TRBD1 might be the D (5 bases). The V gene lost 3 bases and the J gene lost 7 bases, with 9 bases spanning the gap. Germline CDR1 and CDR2: SGHAT and FQNNGV. The CDR3 has 12 residues. In nucleotides, the CDR3 is TGTGCCAGCAGCTTCCTCGGGGGTGAAGCTTTCTTT. The encoded protein is CASSFLGGEAFF.

The table lists this clone with a few counts. The chain is built from TRBV28 and TRBJ2-1, with 12 positions matching TRBD2. The J segment lost 9 bases and the V segment lost 5 bases, leaving 8 bases of the junction unmatched. Germline CDR1 MDHEN, CDR2 SYDVKM. The CDR3 covers 15 residues. The CDR3 sequence is CASSPLAGGPVEQFF. DNA for the CDR3: TGTGCCAGCAGTCCGCTAGCGGGAGGGCCCGTTGAGCAGTTCTTC. Full variable domain (rest looked up from reference TRBV28 and TRBJ2-1): DVKVTQSSRYLVKRTGEKVFLECVQDMDHENMFWYRQDPGLGLRLIYFSYDVKMKEKGDIPEGYSVSREKKERFSLILESASTNQTSMYLCASSPLAGGPVEQFFGPGTRLTVL.

This clone was picked up a small number of times. V usage is TRBV25-1 and J usage is TRBJ1-2; maybe TRBD1 (6 bases). Germline V lookup: CDR1 MGHDK, CDR2 SYGVNS. V was shortened by 5 bases and J by 8 bases, with 18 bases between the two germline ends. This CDR3 comprises 14 residues. Here the CDR3 reads CASSKGQGSSGYTF. The CDR3 DNA sequence: TGTGCCAGCAGTAAGGGGCAGGGGAGTTCCGGCTACACCTTC.

This clone appeared a single time. The chain joins TRBV10-3 to TRBJ2-7; TRBD2 might be the D (6 bases). This CDR3 is built from 15 residues. In germline, CDR1 is ENHRY, CDR2 SYGVKD. The V and J ends lost 3 bases and 3 bases respectively, with 15 bases between them. CDR3 protein: CAISENPTGGYEQYF. CDR3 nucleotides: TGTGCCATCAGTGAAAACCCGACCGGGGGCTACGAGCAGTACTTC.

This clone was found a few times. The J gene is TRBJ1-1, the V gene TRBV29-1; 7 bases are shared with TRBD1. V lost 6 bases, J lost 4 bases, and 8 bases stayed unmatched. This CDR3 is built from 13 residues. Germline CDR1 reads SQVTM; CDR2 reads ANQGSEA. CDR3 DNA: TGCAGCGTCCTGGACAGGCTCCTCACTGAAGCTTTCTTT. Its protein is CSVLDRLLTEAFF.

This clone turned up a few times. DNA for the CDR3: TGCAGCGTAGCCCGGGACGGCTCCTACGAGCAGTACTTC. Protein sequence: CSVARDGSYEQYF. The V call is TRBV29-1, the J call TRBJ2-7; D could derive from TRBD1 or TRBD2 (5 bases each). Germline V lookup: CDR1 SQVTM, CDR2 ANQGSEA. V lost 6 bases and J 0 bases, leaving 12 bases between the germline ends. CDR3 size: 13 residues.

The chain carries TRBV7-9 and TRBJ1-2, with D unclear. Deletions cut 5 bases from V and 7 bases from J, with 11 bases between. Germline loops: CDR1 SEHNR, CDR2 FQNEAQ (reference sequence). The CDR3 length is 12 residues. In DNA form, the CDR3 reads TGTGCCAGCAGCGCGCTGGGGTTTGGCTACACCTTC. Amino acid sequence: CASSALGFGYTF.

This clone was counted between two and nine times. The gene calls are TRBV10-3 and TRBJ2-1; TRBD2 aligns across 7 bases. V lost 3 bases to trimming and J lost 1 base; unmatched junction nucleotides: 9. The CDR3 contains 17 residues. The germline V gene has CDR1 ENHRY and CDR2 SYGVKD. The CDR3 DNA reads as TGTGCCATCAGTGAAGGAGAGGGAGGGGAATCCTACAATGAGCAGTTCTTC. This encodes CAISEGEGGESYNEQFF.

The chain carries TRBV2 and TRBJ1-2; the match to TRBD1 covers 9 bases. Germline V gene lookup returns CDR1 SNHLY and CDR2 FYNNEI. Unmatched junction bases numbered 5, after V lost 8 bases and J lost 4 bases. The CDR3 length is 13 residues. CDR3 sequence: CASSDRGVYGYTF. The CDR3 region has the DNA TGTGCCAGCTCGGACAGGGGAGTCTATGGCTACACCTTC. The whole variable domain, remainder taken from reference TRBV2 and TRBJ1-2, is EPEVTQTPSHQVTQMGQEVILRCVPISNHLYFYWYRQILGQKVEFLVSFYNNEISEKSEIFDDQFSVERPDGSNFTLKIRSTKLEDSAMYFCASSDRGVYGYTFGSGTRLTVV.

The chain joins TRBV9 to TRBJ1-2, with D uncertain. In germline, CDR1 is SGDLS, CDR2 YYNGEE. This CDR3 comprises 13 residues. V was trimmed by 3 bases and J by 10 bases, leaving 16 bases between them. This CDR3 reads CASSEAQTGAYTF. The CDR3, as DNA: TGTGCCAGCAGCGAGGCACAGACGGGTGCCTACACCTTC.

This chain links TRBV28 with TRBJ2-7; D may be TRBD1 or TRBD2 (5 bases each). V was pared by 4 bases and J by 2 bases, with 12 bases between. The CDR3 sequence is 14 residues long. Germline CDR1 and CDR2: MDHEN and SYDVKM. Here the CDR3 DNA reads TGTGCCAGCAGTTCCGGGGCACTAACCTACGAGCAGTACTTC. Its translation: CASSSGALTYEQYF.

The chain is built from TRBV4-3 and TRBJ2-7; 12 nucleotides line up with TRBD2. CDR3 size: 17 residues. Germline V gene sequence: CDR1 LGHNA, CDR2 YSLEER. V dropped 0 bases and J dropped 6; count of bases not matched to a gene: 9. In DNA form, the CDR3 reads TGCGCCAGCAGCCAAGATTATTCTAGCGGGAGGGCCTCCGAGCAGTACTTC. Translation: CASSQDYSSGRASEQYF.

The CDR3 nucleotides read TGCGCCAGCAGCTTGGACTGGGATGAGCAGTTCTTC. Amino acids: CASSLDWDEQFF. The chain recombines TRBV5-1 with TRBJ2-1; no definite D call. Germline lookup yields CDR1 SGHRS and CDR2 YFSETQ. The V end lost 0 bases, the J end lost 8 bases, and 6 bases lay between the germline ends. The CDR3 length is 12 residues.

This clone was detected a few times. V usage is TRBV23-1 and J usage is TRBJ2-7; D remains ambiguous. TRBV23-1 counts as an open reading frame of uncertain function. The CDR3 has 17 amino acids. Trimming took 2 bases from V and 2 from J, leaving 19 bases between them. Here the CDR3 reads CASSQGSLGRQPYEQYF. CDR3 nucleotides: TGCGCCAGCAGTCAAGGGTCACTCGGCAGGCAGCCCTACGAGCAGTACTTC.